Below, 13 T cell receptor beta chains from the same sample are listed, as sequenced in a study of OX40 agonist ivuxolimab in advanced cancers. TCRdb's table, derived via immunoSEQ multiplex PCR, lists solely in-frame clones and lacks some. The sample carries under 90,000 clones, roughly 91% recorded once. Sequencing used CD4+ or CD8+ T cells sorted from blood, obtained in a trial of the OX40 agonist ivuxolimab. The receptors shown here come from an adult with an advanced solid tumor such as melanoma, head and neck, liver or kidney cancer.

The chain carries TRBV29-1 and TRBJ2-1, with D unresolved. CDR1 is SQVTM and CDR2 is ANQGSEA in the germline V gene. Deletions cut 3 bases from V and 6 bases from J, with 3 bases between. This CDR3 comprises 10 residues. The CDR3 DNA follows: TGCAGCGTTGACGGCAATGAGCAGTTCTTC. Translated, it gives CSVDGNEQFF.

This chain links TRBV5-6 with TRBJ2-7; unclear D gene. The length of the CDR3 is 13 residues. Germline CDR1 SGHDT, CDR2 YYEEEE. V dropped 2 bases and J dropped 5 bases, with 11 bases sitting between them. This CDR3 is CASSFEKVDEQYF. In DNA form, the CDR3 reads TGTGCCAGCAGCTTTGAAAAAGTCGACGAGCAGTACTTC.

This chain links TRBV2 with TRBJ2-2; the D is unclear. Germline V gene data show CDR1 as SNHLY and CDR2 as FYNNEI. The CDR3 is made up of 12 amino acids. Trimming took off 2 bases at V and 8 bases at J, with 6 bases between the two ends. The CDR3 DNA follows: TGTGCCAGCAGTGAAAGTGGGGGGGAGCTGTTTTTT. This codes for CASSESGGELFF. The entire variable domain, with the rest obtained from reference TRBV2 and TRBJ2-2, is as follows: EPEVTQTPSHQVTQMGQEVILRCVPISNHLYFYWYRQILGQKVEFLVSFYNNEISEKSEIFDDQFSVERPDGSNFTLKIRSTKLEDSAMYFCASSESGGELFFGEGSRLTVL.

The chain joins TRBV6-1 to TRBJ1-5; D may be TRBD1 (5 bases). Germline values: CDR1 MNHNS, CDR2 SASEGT. The V end was cut by 2 bases, the J end by 3 bases, with 11 bases between. This CDR3 contains 15 residues. The CDR3 coding sequence is TGTGCCAGCAGTGAACCCAGGGAAGTCAATCAGCCCCAGCATTTT. It is translated as CASSEPREVNQPQHF.

The V gene is TRBV7-9, the J gene TRBJ2-3, with 13 nucleotides matching TRBD2. This CDR3 is 17 amino acids long. Trimming at V came to 5 bases and at J to 3 bases, leaving 8 bases not matched to a gene. Germline CDR1 SEHNR, CDR2 FQNEAQ (reference sequence). DNA of the CDR3: TGTGCCAGCAGCCCCCCACTAGCGGGGGGGTCGACAGATACGCAGTATTTT. This translates into CASSPPLAGGSTDTQYF.

V is TRBV10-3 and J is TRBJ2-3; D unclear. The CDR3 extends over 16 amino acids. Germline loops: CDR1 ENHRY, CDR2 SYGVKD. The V end was cut by 0 bases, the J end by 3 bases, with 13 bases between. CDR3 sequence reads: CAISESAPGRTDTQYF. CDR3 nucleotide sequence: TGTGCCATCAGTGAGTCGGCCCCTGGTCGGACAGATACGCAGTATTTT.

V and J are TRBV4-1 and TRBJ1-2, with D perhaps TRBD1 (6 bases). CDR1 and CDR2 (germline): MGHRA, YSYEKL. CDR3 length: 15 amino acids. Deletions cut 1 base from V and 4 bases from J, with 13 bases between. Here the CDR3 DNA reads TGCGCCAGCAGCCAAGTAGGGGACATTCTCTATGGCTACACCTTC. Protein: CASSQVGDILYGYTF.

The chain uses TRBV5-4 and TRBJ2-1, with TRBD2 identical over 10 bases. The germline gives CDR1 SGHNT, CDR2 YYREEE (reference sequence). The CDR3 is made up of 15 amino acids. J gave up 4 bases and V 6 bases, and 7 bases lay outside the gene matches. Here the CDR3 DNA reads TGTGCCAGCACCCCCCCTAGCGGGGGATACAATGAGCAGTTCTTC. This codes for CASTPPSGGYNEQFF.

The J gene is TRBJ1-6, the V gene TRBV6-6; D is possibly TRBD1 (5 bases). This CDR3 comprises 15 residues. Trimming took off 2 bases at V and 6 bases at J, with 11 bases between the two ends. Germline V lookup: CDR1 MNHNY, CDR2 SVGAGI (reference sequence). CDR3 in amino acids: CASSYAGEGNSPLHF. CDR3 nucleotide sequence: TGTGCCAGCAGTTACGCGGGGGAGGGTAATTCACCCCTCCACTTT.

This chain joins TRBV12-5 and TRBJ1-1, with 8 bases fitting TRBD1. This CDR3 has 14 residues. The trim removed 5 bases at V and 1 base at J, leaving 3 bases unmatched. CDR1 and CDR2 from the germline V gene are LGHNT and FRNRAP. CDR3 in DNA: TGTGCTAGTGGTCCCGGACAGGGGAACACTGAAGCTTTCTTT. This sequence encodes CASGPGQGNTEAFF.

The rearrangement uses TRBV7-3 and TRBJ2-5, with D perhaps TRBD1 or TRBD2 (5 bases each). The CDR3 covers 14 residues. Germline loops: CDR1 SGHTA, CDR2 FQGTGA. V lost 5 bases and J lost 7, with 17 bases in between. CDR3 bases: TGTGCCAGCAGCCCAGGATCGGGTGGGGGGACCCAGTACTTC. This encodes CASSPGSGGGTQYF. The variable domain in full, with the rest retrieved from reference TRBV7-3 and TRBJ2-5, is GAGVSQTPSNKVTEKGKYVELRCDPISGHTALYWYRQSLGQGPEFLIYFQGTGAADDSGLPNDRFFAVRPEGSVSTLKIQRTERGDSAVYLCASSPGSGGGTQYFGPGTRLLVL.

The rearrangement links TRBV5-1 to TRBJ2-2; weak D call: TRBD2 (6 bases). Germline V gene lookup returns CDR1 SGHRS and CDR2 YFSETQ. V dropped 4 bases and J dropped 2 bases, with 18 bases sitting between them. The CDR3 covers 17 residues. The CDR3 loop is CASSRTPGTANTGELFF. The CDR3, as DNA: TGCGCCAGCAGCCGTACTCCCGGGACTGCCAACACCGGGGAGCTGTTTTTT.

The V and J genes are TRBV11-2 and TRBJ2-7, with 9 bases lining up with TRBD2. CDR1 is SGHAT and CDR2 is FQNNGV in the germline V gene. The CDR3 has 15 amino acids. Losses at the gene ends were 0 bases for V and 5 bases for J; bases not matched to a gene: 5. The CDR3, as DNA: TGTGCCAGCAGCTTAGAGGCGGGAGGGCAAAACGAGCAGTACTTC. This translates into CASSLEAGGQNEQYF. Full variable domain (rest looked up from reference TRBV11-2 and TRBJ2-7): EAGVAQSPRYKIIEKRQSVAFWCNPISGHATLYWYQQILGQGPKLLIQFQNNGVVDDSQLPKDRFSAERLKGVDSTLKIQPAKLEDSAVYLCASSLEAGGQNEQYFGPGTRLTVT.